This entry is about one T cell receptor beta chain. In the source study's methods: Nucleated cell number was recorded as an estimate derived from reference gene primer amplification. Repertoires were generated with immunoSEQ multiplex PCR, while TCRdb's copy carries only in-frame clones and drops some. That table gives V, J and clone size, and the DNA gave D and trimming. The sample consists of about 160,000 clones, 84% of them appearing once. This record comes from a study of blood T cell repertoires in COVID-19. About the study: Acute and convalescent COVID-19 specimens originated in the United States, Italy and Spain. PBMCs, B-cell-depleted T cells, or T cells provided the cDNA or gDNA that made up the material.

The CDR3 extends over 14 amino acids. Germline assignment: CDR1 SGHRS and CDR2 YFSETQ. The J segment lost 0 bases and the V segment lost 7 bases, leaving 5 bases of the junction unmatched. This chain connects TRBV5-1 to TRBJ2-3, with 7 bases matching TRBD2. The clonotype originates from a man in his sixties or seventies with acute or convalescent COVID-19. Material for sequencing was peripheral blood. CDR3: CASGGVPSTDTQYF. The CDR3 coding sequence is TGCGCCAGCGGGGGGGTTCCTAGCACAGATACGCAGTATTTT.